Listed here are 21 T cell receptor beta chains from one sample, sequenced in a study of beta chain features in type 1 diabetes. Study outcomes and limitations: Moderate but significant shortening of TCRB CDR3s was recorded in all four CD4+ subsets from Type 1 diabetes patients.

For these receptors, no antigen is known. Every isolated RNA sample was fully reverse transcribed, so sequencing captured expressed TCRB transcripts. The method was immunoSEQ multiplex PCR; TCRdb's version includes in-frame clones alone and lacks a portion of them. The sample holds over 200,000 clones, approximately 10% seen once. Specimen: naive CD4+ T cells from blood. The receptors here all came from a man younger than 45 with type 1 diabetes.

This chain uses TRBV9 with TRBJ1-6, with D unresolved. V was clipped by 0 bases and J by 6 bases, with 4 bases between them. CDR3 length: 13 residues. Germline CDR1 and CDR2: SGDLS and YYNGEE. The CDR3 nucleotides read TGTGCCAGCAGCGTAGCCAGTAATTCACCCCTCCACTTT. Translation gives CASSVASNSPLHF. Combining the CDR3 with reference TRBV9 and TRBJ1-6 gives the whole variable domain DSGVTQTPKHLITATGQRVTLRCSPRSGDLSVYWYQQSLDQGLQFLIQYYNGEERAKGNILERFSAQQFPDLHSELNLSSLELGDSALYFCASSVASNSPLHFGNGTRLTVT.

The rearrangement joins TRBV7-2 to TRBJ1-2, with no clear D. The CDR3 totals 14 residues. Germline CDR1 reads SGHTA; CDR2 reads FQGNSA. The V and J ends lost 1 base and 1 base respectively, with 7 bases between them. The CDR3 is CASSLGGFNYGYTF. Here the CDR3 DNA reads TGTGCCAGCAGCTTAGGAGGGTTTAACTATGGCTACACCTTC.

CDR3 sequence: CSGRTATNEKLFF. In DNA form, the CDR3 reads TGCAGCGGACGGACAGCAACTAATGAAAAACTGTTTTTT. J is TRBJ1-4 and V is TRBV29-1; possibly TRBD1 for D (6 bases). The CDR3 runs 13 residues. V lost 7 bases and J 0 bases, leaving 9 bases between the germline ends. Germline CDR1 SQVTM, CDR2 ANQGSEA.

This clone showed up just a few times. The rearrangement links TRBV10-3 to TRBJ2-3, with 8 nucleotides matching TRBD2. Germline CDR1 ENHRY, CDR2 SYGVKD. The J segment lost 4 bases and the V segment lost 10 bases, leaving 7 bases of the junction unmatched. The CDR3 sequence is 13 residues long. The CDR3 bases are TGTGCCACCACGGGGGGGTCGGCAGATACGCAGTATTTT. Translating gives CATTGGSADTQYF.

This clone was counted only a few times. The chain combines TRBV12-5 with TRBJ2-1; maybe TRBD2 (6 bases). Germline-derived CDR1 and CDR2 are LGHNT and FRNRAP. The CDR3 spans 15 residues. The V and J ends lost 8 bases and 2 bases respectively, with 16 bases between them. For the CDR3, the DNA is TGTGCTAGTACGGCTAGCGACTCGGCCTACAATGAGCAGTTCTTC. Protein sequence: CASTASDSAYNEQFF.

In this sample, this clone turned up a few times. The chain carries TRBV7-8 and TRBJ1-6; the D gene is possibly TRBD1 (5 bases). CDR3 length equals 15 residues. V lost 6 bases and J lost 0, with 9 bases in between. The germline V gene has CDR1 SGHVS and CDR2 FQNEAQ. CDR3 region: CASRGVRSYNSPLHF. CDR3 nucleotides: TGTGCCAGCAGAGGGGTGCGCTCCTATAATTCACCCCTCCACTTT.

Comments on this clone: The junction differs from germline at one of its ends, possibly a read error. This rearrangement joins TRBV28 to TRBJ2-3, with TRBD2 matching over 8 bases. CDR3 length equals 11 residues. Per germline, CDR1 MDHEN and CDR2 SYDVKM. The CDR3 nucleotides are TGCGCCGGGGGGGCCACAGATACGCAGTATTTT. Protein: CAGGATDTQYF.

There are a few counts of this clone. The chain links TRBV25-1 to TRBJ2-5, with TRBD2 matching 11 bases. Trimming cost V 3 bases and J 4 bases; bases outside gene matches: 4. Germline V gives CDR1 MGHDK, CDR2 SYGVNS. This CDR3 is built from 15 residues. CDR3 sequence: CASSEVAGGPETQYF. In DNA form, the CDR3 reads TGTGCCAGCAGTGAGGTAGCGGGGGGGCCAGAGACCCAGTACTTC.

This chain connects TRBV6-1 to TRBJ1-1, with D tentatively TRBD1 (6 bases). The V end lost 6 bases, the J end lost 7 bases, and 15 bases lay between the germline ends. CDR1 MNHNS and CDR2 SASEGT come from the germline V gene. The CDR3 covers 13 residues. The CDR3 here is CASRVGQGSEAFF. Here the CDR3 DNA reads TGTGCCAGCAGAGTAGGCCAGGGGAGTGAAGCTTTCTTT.

DNA for the CDR3: TGTGCTAGTGGTTTGCACCCTGGGAGGACTGAAGCTTTCTTT. Its translation is CASGLHPGRTEAFF. The chain employs TRBV12-5 and TRBJ1-1; no clear D gene. The ends were cut back, 2 bases at V and 5 bases at J, with 12 bases in the middle. Germline assignment: CDR1 LGHNT and CDR2 FRNRAP. The CDR3 is 14 amino acids.

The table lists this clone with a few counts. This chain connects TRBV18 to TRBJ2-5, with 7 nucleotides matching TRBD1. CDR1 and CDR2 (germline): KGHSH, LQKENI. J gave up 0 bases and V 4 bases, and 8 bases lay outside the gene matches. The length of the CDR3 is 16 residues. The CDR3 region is CASSLNRGRYQETQYF. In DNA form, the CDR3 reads TGTGCCAGCTCACTCAACAGGGGAAGGTACCAAGAGACCCAGTACTTC. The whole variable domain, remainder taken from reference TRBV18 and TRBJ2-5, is NAGVMQNPRHLVRRRGQEARLRCSPMKGHSHVYWYRQLPEEGLKFMVYLQKENIIDESGMPKERFSAEFPKEGPSILRIQQVVRGDSAAYFCASSLNRGRYQETQYFGPGTRLLVL.

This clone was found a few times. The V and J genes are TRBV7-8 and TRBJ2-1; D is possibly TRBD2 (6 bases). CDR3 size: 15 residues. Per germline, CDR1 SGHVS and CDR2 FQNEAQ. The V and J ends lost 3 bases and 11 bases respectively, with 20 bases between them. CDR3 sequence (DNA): TGTGCCAGCAGCTTCTCTACAGGCGGAGGGGAAAAGCAGTTCTTC. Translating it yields CASSFSTGGGEKQFF.

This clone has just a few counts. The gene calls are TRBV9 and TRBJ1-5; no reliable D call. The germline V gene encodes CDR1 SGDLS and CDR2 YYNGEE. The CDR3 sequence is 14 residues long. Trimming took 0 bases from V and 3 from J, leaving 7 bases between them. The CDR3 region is CASSVAGTNQPQHF. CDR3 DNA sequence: TGTGCCAGCAGCGTAGCTGGCACCAATCAGCCCCAGCATTTT.

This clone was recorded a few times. The DNA for the CDR3 is TGCAGCGCACGGACTAGCGGGGGAGACTACAATGAGCAGTTCTTC. Its translation: CSARTSGGDYNEQFF. This sequence joins TRBV29-1 and TRBJ2-1; TRBD2 matches 13 bases. With 7 bases clipped from V and 3 bases from J, the junction kept 6 bases outside the gene matches. This CDR3 contains 15 residues. Germline-derived CDR1 and CDR2 are SQVTM and ANQGSEA.

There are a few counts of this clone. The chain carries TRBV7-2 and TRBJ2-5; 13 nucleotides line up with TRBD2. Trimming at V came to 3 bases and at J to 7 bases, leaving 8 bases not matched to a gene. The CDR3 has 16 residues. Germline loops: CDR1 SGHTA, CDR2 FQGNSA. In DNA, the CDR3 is TGTGCCAGCAGCTTTTACACTAGCGGGGGGGCTGGGACCCAGTACTTC. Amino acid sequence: CASSFYTSGGAGTQYF.

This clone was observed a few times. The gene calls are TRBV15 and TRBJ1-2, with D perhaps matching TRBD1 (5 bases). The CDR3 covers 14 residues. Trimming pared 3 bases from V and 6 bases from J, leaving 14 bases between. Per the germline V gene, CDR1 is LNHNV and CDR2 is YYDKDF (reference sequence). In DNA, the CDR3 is TGTGCCACCAGCAGGGACCAGGGTCCCAATGGCTACACCTTC. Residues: CATSRDQGPNGYTF.

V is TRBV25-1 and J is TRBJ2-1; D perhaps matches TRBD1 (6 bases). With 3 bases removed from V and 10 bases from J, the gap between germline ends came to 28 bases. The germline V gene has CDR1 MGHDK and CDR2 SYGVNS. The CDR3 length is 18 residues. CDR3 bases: TGTGCCAGCAGTGAGTTGTTGGGTGTAGGTCCCCCAGGGGACGAGCAGTTCTTC. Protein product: CASSELLGVGPPGDEQFF.

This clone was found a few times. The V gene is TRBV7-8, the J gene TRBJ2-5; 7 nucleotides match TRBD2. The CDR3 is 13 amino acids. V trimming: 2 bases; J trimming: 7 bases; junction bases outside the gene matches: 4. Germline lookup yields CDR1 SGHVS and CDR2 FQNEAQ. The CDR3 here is CASSLTSDGTQYF. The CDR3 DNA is TGTGCCAGCAGCTTAACTAGCGACGGGACCCAGTACTTC.

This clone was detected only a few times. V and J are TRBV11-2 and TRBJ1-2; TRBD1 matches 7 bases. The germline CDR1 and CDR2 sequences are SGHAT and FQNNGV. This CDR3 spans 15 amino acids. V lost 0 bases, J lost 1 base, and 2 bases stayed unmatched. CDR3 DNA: TGTGCCAGCAGCTTAGAGGGACAGATTAACTATGGCTACACCTTC. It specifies CASSLEGQINYGYTF.

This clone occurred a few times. CDR3: CASGFRTGTSYEQYF. The CDR3 region has the DNA TGTGCCAGCGGGTTCAGGACAGGGACCTCCTACGAGCAGTACTTC. The chain recombines TRBV6-5 with TRBJ2-7, with 8 bases fitting TRBD1. The germline CDR1 and CDR2 sequences are MNHEY and SVGAGI. J gave up 0 bases and V 8 bases, and 9 bases lay outside the gene matches. CDR3 length: 15 residues.

This CDR3 reads CSARAGEAFF. In DNA, the CDR3 is TGCAGTGCTAGAGCAGGGGAAGCTTTCTTT. The chain has TRBV20-1 and TRBJ1-1, with D possibly matching TRBD1 (5 bases). V was pared by 1 base and J by 8 bases, with 5 bases between. Germline loops: CDR1 DFQATT, CDR2 SNEGSKA (reference sequence). The CDR3 consists of 10 residues.